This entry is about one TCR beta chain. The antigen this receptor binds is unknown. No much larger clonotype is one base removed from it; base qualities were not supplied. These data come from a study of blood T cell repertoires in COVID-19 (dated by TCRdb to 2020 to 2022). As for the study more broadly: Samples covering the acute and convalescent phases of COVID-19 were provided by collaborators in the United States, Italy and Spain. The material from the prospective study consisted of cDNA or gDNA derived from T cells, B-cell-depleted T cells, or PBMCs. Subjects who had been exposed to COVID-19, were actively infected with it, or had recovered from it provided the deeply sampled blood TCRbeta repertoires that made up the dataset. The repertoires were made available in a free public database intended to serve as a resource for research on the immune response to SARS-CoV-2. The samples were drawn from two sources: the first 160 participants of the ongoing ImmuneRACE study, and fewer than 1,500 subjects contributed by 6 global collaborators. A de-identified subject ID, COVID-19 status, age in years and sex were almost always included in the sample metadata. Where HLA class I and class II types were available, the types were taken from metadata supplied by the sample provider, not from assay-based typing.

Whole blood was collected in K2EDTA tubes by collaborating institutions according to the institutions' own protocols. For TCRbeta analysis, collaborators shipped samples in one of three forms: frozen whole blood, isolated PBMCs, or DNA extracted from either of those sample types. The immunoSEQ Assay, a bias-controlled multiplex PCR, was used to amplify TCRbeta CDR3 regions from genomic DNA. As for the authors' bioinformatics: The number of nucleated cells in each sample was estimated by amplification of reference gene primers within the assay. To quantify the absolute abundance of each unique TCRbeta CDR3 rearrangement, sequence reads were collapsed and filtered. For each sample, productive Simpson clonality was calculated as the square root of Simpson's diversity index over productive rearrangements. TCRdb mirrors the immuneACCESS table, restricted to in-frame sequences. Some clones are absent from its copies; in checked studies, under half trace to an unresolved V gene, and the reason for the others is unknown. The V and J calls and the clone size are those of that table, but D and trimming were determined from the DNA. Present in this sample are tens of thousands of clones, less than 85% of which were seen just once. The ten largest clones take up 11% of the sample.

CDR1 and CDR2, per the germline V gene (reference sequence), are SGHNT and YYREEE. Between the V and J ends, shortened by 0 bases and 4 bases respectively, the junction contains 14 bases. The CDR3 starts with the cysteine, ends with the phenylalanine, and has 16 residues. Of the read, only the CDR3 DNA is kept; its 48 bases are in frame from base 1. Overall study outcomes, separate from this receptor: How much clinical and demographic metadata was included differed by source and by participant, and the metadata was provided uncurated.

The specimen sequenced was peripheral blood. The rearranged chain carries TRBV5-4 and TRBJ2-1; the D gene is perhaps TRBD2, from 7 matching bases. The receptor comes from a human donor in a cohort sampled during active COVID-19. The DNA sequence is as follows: TGTGCCAGCAGCTTGGGGCTGGGGGGGGCTTACAATGAGCAGTTCTTC. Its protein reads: CASSLGLGGAYNEQFF.